This T cell receptor (beta chain) was captured in a study of blood T cell repertoires in COVID-19. This clone appeared a few times. Measured with immunoSEQ multiplex PCR; TCRdb has only the in-frame clones, and not every one. The sample carries some 100,000 clones, roughly 86% recorded once. This CDR3 has 19 amino acids. Germline loops: CDR1 MNHNY, CDR2 SVGAGI (reference sequence). The V gene end was trimmed by 5 bases and the J gene end by 3 bases; junction bases not matched to a gene: 16. The gene calls are TRBV6-6 and TRBJ1-4, with 9 bases matching TRBD1. This clonotype was sampled from a man aged 50 to 60 with acute or convalescent COVID-19. Material: peripheral blood. The CDR3 here is CASSHRGRDREAANEKLFF. The CDR3 coding sequence is TGTGCCAGCAGTCACCGCGGGCGGGACAGGGAAGCGGCTAATGAAAAACTGTTTTTT.